The sequence of this T cell receptor (beta chain) was determined in a study of sequential checkpoint blockade in melanoma. On the study more broadly: Maintenance nivolumab came after either treatment sequence.

Germline V gives CDR1 MNHEY, CDR2 SVGAGI. CDR3 length: 13 residues. V was clipped by 8 bases and J by 4 bases, with 14 bases between them. Only in-frame clones appear in the TCRdb table, and some are missing; sequencing was by immunoSEQ multiplex PCR. The sample lists under 20,000 clones, about two thirds occurring once. Treatment indicated: randomized to nivolumab then ipilimumab (arm A) or the reverse (arm B). The source of this sequence is a human donor with melanoma. This chain uses TRBV6-5 with TRBJ1-2, with a possible D match to TRBD1 (6 bases). Sequences were derived from CD8+ T cells sorted from blood (inferred from file names), sampled from a patient given nivolumab and ipilimumab in sequence. CDR3 sequence (DNA): TGTGCCAGCTCACCTGGGGGCGCCTATGGCTACACCTTC. Protein product: CASSPGGAYGYTF.